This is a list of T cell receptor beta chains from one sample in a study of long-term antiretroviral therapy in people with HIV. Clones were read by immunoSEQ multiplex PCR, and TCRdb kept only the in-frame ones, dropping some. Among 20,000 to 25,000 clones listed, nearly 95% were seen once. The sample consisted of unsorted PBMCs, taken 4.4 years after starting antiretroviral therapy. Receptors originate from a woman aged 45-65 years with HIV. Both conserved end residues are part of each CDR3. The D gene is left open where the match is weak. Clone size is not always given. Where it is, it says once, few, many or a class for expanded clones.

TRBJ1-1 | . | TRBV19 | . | CASSIRGALGTEAFF | TGTGCCAGTAGTATAAGAGGGGCCCTGGGCACTGAAGCTTTCTTT
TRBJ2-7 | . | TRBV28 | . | CASTLGGSSYEQYF | TGTGCCAGCACCCTCGGCGGTTCCTCCTACGAGCAGTACTTC
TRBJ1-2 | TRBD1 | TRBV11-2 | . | CASSLVPAGTGHGYTF | TGTGCCAGCAGCTTAGTCCCGGCTGGGACAGGGCATGGCTACACCTTC
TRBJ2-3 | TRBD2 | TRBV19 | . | CASSMRRLAGDTDTQYF | TGTGCCAGTAGTATGAGACGACTAGCCGGGGACACAGATACGCAGTATTTT
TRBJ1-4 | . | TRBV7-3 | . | CASSLTGGTPQEKLFF | TGTGCCAGCAGCTTAACGGGAGGGACGCCACAAGAAAAACTGTTTTTT
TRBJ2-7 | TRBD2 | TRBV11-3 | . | CASSLLGRLADYEQYF | TGTGCCAGCAGCTTACTCGGGCGACTAGCGGACTACGAGCAGTACTTC
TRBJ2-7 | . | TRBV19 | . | CASSIAGTGSYEQYF | TGTGCCAGTAGTATAGCCGGCACAGGGTCCTACGAGCAGTACTTC
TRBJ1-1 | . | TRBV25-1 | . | CASSALLTEAFF | TGTGCCAGCAGCGCCCTCTTGACTGAAGCTTTCTTT
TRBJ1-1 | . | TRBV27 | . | CASSAGGTEAFF | TGTGCCAGCAGTGCGGGAGGCACTGAAGCTTTCTTT
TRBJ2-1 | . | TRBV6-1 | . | CASSEGRSSYNEQFF | TGTGCCAGCAGTGAAGGAAGGAGCTCCTACAATGAGCAGTTCTTC
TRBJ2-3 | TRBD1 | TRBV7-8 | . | CASSLATTGGTDTQYF | TGTGCCAGCAGCTTGGCCACGACAGGGGGCACAGATACGCAGTATTTT
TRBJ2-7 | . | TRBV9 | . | CASSEGGMRDAYEQYF | TGTGCCAGCAGCGAGGGGGGTATGAGGGATGCCTACGAGCAGTACTTC
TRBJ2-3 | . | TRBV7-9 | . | CASSLGPRGPNF | TGTGCCAGCAGCTTAGGGCCTCGGGGGCCGAATTTT
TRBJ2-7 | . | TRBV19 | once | CASSTIVGIAYEQYF | TGTGCCAGTAGTACCATCGTGGGGATTGCCTACGAGCAGTACTTC
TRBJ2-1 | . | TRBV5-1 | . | CASSLGAGYDTGNEQFF | TGCGCCAGCAGCTTGGGAGCAGGGTATGACACGGGCAATGAGCAGTTCTTC
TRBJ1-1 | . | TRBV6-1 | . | CASSQNARLNTEAFF | TGTGCCAGCAGTCAGAACGCCAGACTGAACACTGAAGCTTTCTTT
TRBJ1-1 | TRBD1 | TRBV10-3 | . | CAISEVQGATEAFF | TGTGCCATCAGTGAGGTACAGGGGGCTACTGAAGCTTTCTTT
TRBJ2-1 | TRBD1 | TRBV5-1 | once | CASSLGQGAINNEQFF | TGCGCCAGCAGCTTGGGTCAGGGGGCGATAAACAATGAGCAGTTCTTC
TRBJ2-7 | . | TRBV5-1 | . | CASSLTGESYEQYF | TGCGCCAGCAGCTTGACCGGTGAATCCTACGAGCAGTACTTC
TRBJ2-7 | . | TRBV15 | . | CATSRGVRGANDEQYF | TGTGCCACCAGCAGAGGAGTGAGGGGGGCGAACGACGAGCAGTACTTC
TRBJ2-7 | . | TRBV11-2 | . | CASSLQGRVYEQYF | TGTGCCAGCAGCTTACAAGGACGGGTCTACGAGCAGTACTTC
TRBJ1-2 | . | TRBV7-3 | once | CASSNQGTTSNYGYTF | TGTGCCAGCAGCAATCAGGGAACGACGTCTAACTATGGCTACACCTTC
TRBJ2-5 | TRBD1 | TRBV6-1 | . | CASSESRQGEKTQYF | TGTGCCAGCAGTGAATCCAGACAGGGGGAAAAGACCCAGTACTTC
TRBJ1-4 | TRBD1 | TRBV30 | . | CAWRVPGGGEKLFF | TGTGCCTGGAGGGTCCCAGGGGGAGGAGAAAAACTGTTTTTT
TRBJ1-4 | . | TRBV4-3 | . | CASSQGGLGVQEKLFF | TGCGCCAGCAGCCAAGGGGGTCTCGGGGTGCAGGAAAAACTGTTTTTT
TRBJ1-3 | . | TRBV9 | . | CASSPTRFSGNTIYF | TGTGCCAGCAGCCCGACACGATTCTCTGGAAACACCATATATTTT
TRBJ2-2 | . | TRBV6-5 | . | CASMEPNTGELFF | TGTGCCAGCATGGAACCGAACACCGGGGAGCTGTTTTTT
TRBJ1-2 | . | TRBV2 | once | CASSKEPDARDRGGYTF | TGTGCCAGCAGTAAGGAACCCGACGCGAGGGATAGGGGCGGCTACACCTTC
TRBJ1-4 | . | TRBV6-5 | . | CASSRKGNEKLFF | TGTGCCAGCAGTCGTAAGGGTAATGAAAAACTGTTTTTT
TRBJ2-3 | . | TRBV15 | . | CATSRDVTARGSADTQYF | TGTGCCACCAGCAGAGATGTAACCGCCAGGGGCAGCGCAGATACGCAGTATTTT
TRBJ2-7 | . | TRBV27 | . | CASSTFGGQSYEQYF | TGTGCCAGCAGCACATTCGGGGGACAGTCCTACGAGCAGTACTTC
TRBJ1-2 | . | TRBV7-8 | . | CASSLVPRYGYTF | TGTGCCAGCAGCTTAGTCCCCCGCTATGGCTACACCTTC
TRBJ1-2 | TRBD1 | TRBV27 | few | CASRITGAVGGYTF | TGTGCCAGCAGAATAACAGGGGCCGTTGGTGGCTACACCTTC
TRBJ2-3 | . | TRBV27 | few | CASSLDTYTDTQYF | TGTGCCAGCAGTTTGGACACATACACAGATACGCAGTATTTT
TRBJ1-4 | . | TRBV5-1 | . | CASSLGLGTTNEKLFF | TGCGCCAGCAGCTTAGGCTTGGGGACAACTAATGAAAAACTGTTTTTT
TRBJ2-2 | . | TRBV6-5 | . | CASRNTGGPGELFF | TGTGCCAGCAGAAATACAGGAGGCCCCGGGGAGCTGTTTTTT
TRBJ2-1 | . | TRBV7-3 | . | CASSPSGLLLNEQFF | TGTGCCAGCAGCCCGTCGGGACTTTTGCTCAATGAGCAGTTCTTC
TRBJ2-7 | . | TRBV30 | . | CAWSATGYEQYF | TGTGCCTGGAGTGCTACAGGGTACGAGCAGTACTTC
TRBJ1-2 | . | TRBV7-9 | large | CASSPGWGGVGYGYTF | TGTGCCAGCAGCCCAGGGTGGGGAGGGGTCGGCTATGGCTACACCTTC
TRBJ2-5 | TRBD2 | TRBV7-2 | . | CASSLARSGGQETQYF | TGTGCCAGCAGCTTAGCTAGAAGCGGGGGCCAAGAGACCCAGTACTTC
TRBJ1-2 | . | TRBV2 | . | CASSVVSRGPNYGYTF | TGTGCCAGCAGTGTCGTCTCCAGGGGACCTAACTATGGCTACACCTTC
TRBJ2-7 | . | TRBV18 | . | CASSPPSGTYEQYF | TGTGCCAGCTCACCACCAAGTGGAACCTACGAGCAGTACTTC
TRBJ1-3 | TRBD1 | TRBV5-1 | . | CASRPGDRRLVSGNTIYF | TGCGCCAGCAGACCCGGGGACAGAAGATTGGTCTCTGGAAACACCATATATTTT
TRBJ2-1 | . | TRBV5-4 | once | CASRGNYNEQFF | TGTGCCAGCAGGGGAAACTACAATGAGCAGTTCTTC
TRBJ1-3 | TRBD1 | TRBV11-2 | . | CASSLGQGYSGNTIYF | TGTGCCAGCAGCTTGGGACAGGGGTATTCTGGAAACACCATATATTTT
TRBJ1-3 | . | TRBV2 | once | CASSLIPGKSETPIYF | TGTGCCAGCAGTCTTATCCCCGGGAAAAGTGAAACCCCCATATATTTT
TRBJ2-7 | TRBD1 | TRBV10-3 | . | CAISEPGTAFYEQYF | TGTGCCATCAGTGAGCCCGGGACAGCCTTTTACGAGCAGTACTTC
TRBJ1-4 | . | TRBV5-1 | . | CASSLGGLGEKLFF | TGCGCCAGCAGTCTAGGGGGACTGGGTGAAAAACTGTTTTTT